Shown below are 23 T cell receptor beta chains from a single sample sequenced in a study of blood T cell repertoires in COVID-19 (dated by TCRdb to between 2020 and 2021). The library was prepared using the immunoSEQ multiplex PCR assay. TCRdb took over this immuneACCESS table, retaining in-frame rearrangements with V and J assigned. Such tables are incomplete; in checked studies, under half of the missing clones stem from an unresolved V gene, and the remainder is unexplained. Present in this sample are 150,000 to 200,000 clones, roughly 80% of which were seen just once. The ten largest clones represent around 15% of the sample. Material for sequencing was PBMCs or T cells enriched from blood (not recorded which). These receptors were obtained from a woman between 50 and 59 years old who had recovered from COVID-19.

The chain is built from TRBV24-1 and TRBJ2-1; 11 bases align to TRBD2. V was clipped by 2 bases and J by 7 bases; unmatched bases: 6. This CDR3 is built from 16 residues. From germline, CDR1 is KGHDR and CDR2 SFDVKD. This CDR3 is CATSDWGLAGGNEQFF. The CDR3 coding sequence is TGTGCCACCAGTGATTGGGGGCTAGCGGGAGGTAATGAGCAGTTCTTC.

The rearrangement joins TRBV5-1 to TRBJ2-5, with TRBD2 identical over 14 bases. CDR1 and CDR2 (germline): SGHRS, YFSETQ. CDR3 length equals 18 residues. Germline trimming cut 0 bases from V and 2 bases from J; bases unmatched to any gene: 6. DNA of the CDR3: TGCGCCAGCAGCTTGGCCGGGACTAGCGGGAGCGGGCAAGAGACCCAGTACTTC. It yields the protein CASSLAGTSGSGQETQYF.

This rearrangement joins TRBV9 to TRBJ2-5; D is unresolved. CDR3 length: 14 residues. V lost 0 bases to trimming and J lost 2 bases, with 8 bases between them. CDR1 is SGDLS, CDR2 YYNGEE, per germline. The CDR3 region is CASSVVGTQETQYF. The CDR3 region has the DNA TGTGCCAGCAGCGTAGTGGGCACTCAAGAGACCCAGTACTTC.

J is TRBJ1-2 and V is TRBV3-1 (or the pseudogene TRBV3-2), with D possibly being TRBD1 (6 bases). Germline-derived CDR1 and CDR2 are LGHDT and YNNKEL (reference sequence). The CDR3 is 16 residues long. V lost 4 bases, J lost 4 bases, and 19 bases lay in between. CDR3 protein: CASSLMDRAIGYGYTF. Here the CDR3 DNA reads TGTGCCAGCAGCCTGATGGACAGAGCTATTGGCTATGGCTACACCTTC.

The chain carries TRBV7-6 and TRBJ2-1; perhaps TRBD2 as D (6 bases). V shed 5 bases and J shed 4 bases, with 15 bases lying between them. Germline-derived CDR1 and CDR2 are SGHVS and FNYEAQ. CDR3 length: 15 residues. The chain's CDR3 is CASSGGTGVYNEQFF. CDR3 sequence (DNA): TGTGCCAGCAGCGGGGGGACGGGCGTGTACAATGAGCAGTTCTTC. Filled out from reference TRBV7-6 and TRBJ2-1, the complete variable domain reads GAGVSQSPRYKVTKRGQDVALRCDPISGHVSLYWYRQALGQGPEFLTYFNYEAQQDKSGLPNDRFSAERPEGSISTLTIQRTEQRDSAMYRCASSGGTGVYNEQFFGPGTRLTVL.

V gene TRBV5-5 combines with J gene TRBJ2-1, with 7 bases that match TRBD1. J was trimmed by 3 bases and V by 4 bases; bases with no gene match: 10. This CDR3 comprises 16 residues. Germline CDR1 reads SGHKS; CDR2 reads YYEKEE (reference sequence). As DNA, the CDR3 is TGTGCCAGCAGCCCTATGACAGGGAAAGACTACAATGAGCAGTTCTTC. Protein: CASSPMTGKDYNEQFF.

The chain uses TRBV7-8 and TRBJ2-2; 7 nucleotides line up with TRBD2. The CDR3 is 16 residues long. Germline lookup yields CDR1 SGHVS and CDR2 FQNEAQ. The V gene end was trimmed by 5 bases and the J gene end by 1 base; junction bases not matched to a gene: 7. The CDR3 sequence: CASSPLSGGNTGELFF. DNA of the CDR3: TGTGCCAGCAGCCCCCTCTCGGGAGGGAACACCGGGGAGCTGTTTTTT. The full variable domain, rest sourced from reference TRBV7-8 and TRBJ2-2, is GAGVSQSPRYKVAKRGQDVALRCDPISGHVSLFWYQQALGQGPEFLTYFQNEAQLDKSGLPSDRFFAERPEGSVSTLKIQRTQQEDSAVYLCASSPLSGGNTGELFFGEGSRLTVL.

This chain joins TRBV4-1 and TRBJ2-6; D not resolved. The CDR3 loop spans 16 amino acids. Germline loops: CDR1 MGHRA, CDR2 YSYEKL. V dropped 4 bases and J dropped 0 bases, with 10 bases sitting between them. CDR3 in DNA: TGCGCCAGCAGCCCTGGAGAGGACTCTGGGGCCAACGTCCTGACTTTC. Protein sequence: CASSPGEDSGANVLTF.

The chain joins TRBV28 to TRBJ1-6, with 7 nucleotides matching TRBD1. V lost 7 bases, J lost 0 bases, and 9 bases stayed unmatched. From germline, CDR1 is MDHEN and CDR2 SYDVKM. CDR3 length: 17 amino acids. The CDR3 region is CASTETGMSSYNSPLHF. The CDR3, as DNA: TGTGCCAGCACCGAGACAGGGATGAGCTCCTATAATTCACCCCTCCACTTT.

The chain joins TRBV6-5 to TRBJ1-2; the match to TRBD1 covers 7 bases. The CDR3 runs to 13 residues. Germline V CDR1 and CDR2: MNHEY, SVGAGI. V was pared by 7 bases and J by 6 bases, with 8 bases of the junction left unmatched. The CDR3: CASTDRESHGYTF. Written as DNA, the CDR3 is TGTGCCAGCACAGACAGGGAGTCCCATGGCTACACCTTC.

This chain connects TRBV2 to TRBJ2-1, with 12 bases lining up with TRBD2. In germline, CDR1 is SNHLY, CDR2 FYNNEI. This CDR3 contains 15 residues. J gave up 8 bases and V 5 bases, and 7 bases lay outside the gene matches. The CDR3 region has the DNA TGTGCCAGCAGTTCGACTAGCGGGAGAATCGATGAGCAGTTCTTC. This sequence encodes CASSSTSGRIDEQFF.

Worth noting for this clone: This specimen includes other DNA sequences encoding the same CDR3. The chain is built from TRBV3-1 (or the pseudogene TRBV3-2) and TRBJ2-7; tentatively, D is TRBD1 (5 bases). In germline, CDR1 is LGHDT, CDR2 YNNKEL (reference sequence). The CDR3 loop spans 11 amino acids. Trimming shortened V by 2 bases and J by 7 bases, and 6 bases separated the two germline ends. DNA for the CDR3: TGTGCCAGCAGCCAAAGGGGAGAGCAGTACTTC. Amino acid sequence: CASSQRGEQYF.

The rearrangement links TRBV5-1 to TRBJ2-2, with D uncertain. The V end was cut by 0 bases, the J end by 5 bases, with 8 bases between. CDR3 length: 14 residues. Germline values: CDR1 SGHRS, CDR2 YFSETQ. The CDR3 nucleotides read TGCGCCAGCAGCTTGGGTCAGGCGACCGGGGAGCTGTTTTTT. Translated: CASSLGQATGELFF.

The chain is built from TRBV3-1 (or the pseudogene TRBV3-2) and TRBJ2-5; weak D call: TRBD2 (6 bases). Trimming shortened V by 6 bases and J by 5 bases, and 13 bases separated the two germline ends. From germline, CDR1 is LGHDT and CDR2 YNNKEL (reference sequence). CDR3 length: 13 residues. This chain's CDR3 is CASSIRLVETQYF. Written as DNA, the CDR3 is TGTGCCAGCAGTATCCGACTAGTCGAGACCCAGTACTTC.

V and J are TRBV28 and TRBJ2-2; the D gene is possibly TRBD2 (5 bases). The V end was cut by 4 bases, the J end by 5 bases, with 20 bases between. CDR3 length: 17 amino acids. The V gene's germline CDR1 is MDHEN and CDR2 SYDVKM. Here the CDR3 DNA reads TGTGCCAGCAGTTCCCCCGGAGGAAAGCAGTATACCGGGGAGCTGTTTTTT. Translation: CASSSPGGKQYTGELFF.

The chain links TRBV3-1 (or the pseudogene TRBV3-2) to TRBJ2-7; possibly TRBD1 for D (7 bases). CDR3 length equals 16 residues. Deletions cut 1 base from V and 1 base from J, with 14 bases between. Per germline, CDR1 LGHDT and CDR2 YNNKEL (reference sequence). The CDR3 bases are TGTGCCAGCAGCCAAGTGAGCGCAGGGGGGTCCTACGAGCAGTACTTC. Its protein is CASSQVSAGGSYEQYF.

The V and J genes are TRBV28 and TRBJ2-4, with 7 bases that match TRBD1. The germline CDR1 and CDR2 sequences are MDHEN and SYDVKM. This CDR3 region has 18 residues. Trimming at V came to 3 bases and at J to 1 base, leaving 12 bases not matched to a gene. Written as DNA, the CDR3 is TGTGCCAGCAGTTTTCCTAGGGGGCCGCGCCTGGCCAAAAACATTCAGTACTTC. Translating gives CASSFPRGPRLAKNIQYF.

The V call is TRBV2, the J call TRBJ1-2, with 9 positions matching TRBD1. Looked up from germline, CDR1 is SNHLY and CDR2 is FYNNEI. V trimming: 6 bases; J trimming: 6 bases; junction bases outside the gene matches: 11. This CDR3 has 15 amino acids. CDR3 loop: CASSFTQQGADGYTF. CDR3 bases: TGTGCCAGCAGCTTCACCCAACAGGGGGCGGATGGCTACACCTTC. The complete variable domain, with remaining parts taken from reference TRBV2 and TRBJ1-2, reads EPEVTQTPSHQVTQMGQEVILRCVPISNHLYFYWYRQILGQKVEFLVSFYNNEISEKSEIFDDQFSVERPDGSNFTLKIRSTKLEDSAMYFCASSFTQQGADGYTFGSGTRLTVV.

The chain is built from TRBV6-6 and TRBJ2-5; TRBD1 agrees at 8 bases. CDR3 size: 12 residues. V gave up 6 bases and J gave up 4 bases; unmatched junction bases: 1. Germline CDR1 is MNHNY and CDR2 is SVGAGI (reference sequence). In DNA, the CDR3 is TGTGCCAGCAGGGACAGGGTAGAGACCCAGTACTTC. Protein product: CASRDRVETQYF.

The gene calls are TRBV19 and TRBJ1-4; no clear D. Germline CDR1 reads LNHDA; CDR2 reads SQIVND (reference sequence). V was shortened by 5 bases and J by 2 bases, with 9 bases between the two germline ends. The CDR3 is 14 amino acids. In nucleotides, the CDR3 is TGTGCCAGTAGTCCTACGTACACTAATGAAAAACTGTTTTTT. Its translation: CASSPTYTNEKLFF.

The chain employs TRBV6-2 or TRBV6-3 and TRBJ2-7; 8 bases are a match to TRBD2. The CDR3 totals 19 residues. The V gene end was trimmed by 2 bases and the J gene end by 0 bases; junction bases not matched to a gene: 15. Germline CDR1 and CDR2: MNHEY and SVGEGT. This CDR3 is CASSYPPGATSGSSYEQYF. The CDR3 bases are TGTGCCAGCAGTTACCCCCCGGGGGCGACAAGCGGGAGCTCCTACGAGCAGTACTTC.

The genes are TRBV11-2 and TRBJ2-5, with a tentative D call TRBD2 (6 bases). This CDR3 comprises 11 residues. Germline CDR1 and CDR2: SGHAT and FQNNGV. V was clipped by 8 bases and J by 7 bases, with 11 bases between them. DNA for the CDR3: TGTGCCAGCCGCGGGCGGGGGACCCAGTACTTC. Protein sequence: CASRGRGTQYF.

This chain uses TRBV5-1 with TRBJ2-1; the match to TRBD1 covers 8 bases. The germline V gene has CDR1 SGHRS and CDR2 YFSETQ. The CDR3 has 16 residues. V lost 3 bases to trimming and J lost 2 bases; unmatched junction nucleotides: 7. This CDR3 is CASSYASGGAYNEQFF. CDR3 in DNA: TGCGCCAGCAGCTATGCCTCAGGGGGCGCCTACAATGAGCAGTTCTTC.